This T cell receptor (beta chain) was obtained from a study of cytomegalovirus exposure and HLA in healthy donors. The PCR ran on 60 Vbeta and 13 Jbeta primers. Only in-frame clones appear in the TCRdb table, and some are missing; sequencing was by immunoSEQ multiplex PCR. Among 150,000 to 200,000 clones listed, almost 85% were seen once. The table lists this clone with a count of one. Germline V lookup: CDR1 SGHTA, CDR2 FQGNSA. The CDR3 spans 12 residues. The source material was PBMCs. The gene calls are TRBV7-2 and TRBJ2-5, with a tentative D call TRBD1 (6 bases). The DNA end favors TRBJ2-7, so the J call may be wrong. This receptor was identified in a boy younger than 18 in good health and CMV-seronegative. The CDR3 loop is CASNRATYEQYF. Here the CDR3 DNA reads TGTGCCAGCAACAGGGCCACCTACGAGCAGTACTTC.